A single sample is the source of the 6 T cell receptor beta chains below, sequenced in a study of blood T cell repertoires in COVID-19. Method: immunoSEQ multiplex PCR; TCRdb's copy keeps in-frame clones and lacks some. The sample shows roughly 200,000 clones, 80% to 90% of them seen only once. Sequenced input: peripheral blood. Receptors were obtained from a man aged 60 to 75 with acute or convalescent COVID-19.

The chain joins TRBV18 to TRBJ2-5, with TRBD2 matching 11 bases. From germline, CDR1 is KGHSH and CDR2 LQKENI. Trimming took 5 bases from V and 8 from J; bases not matched to a gene: 13. The CDR3 sequence is 16 residues long. The CDR3 DNA follows: TGTGCCAGCTCATCCGGGACTAGCGGTTCCGCCGGCACCCAGTACTTC. This translates into CASSSGTSGSAGTQYF.

This chain links TRBV20-1 with TRBJ1-2, with 8 bases aligning to TRBD1. The CDR3 length is 13 residues. Germline V gene lookup returns CDR1 DFQATT and CDR2 SNEGSKA (reference sequence). Trimming removed 3 bases from V and 2 bases from J; junction bases left unmatched: 2. CDR3 sequence: CSASTGGNYGYTF. In DNA, the CDR3 is TGCAGTGCTAGTACAGGGGGAAACTATGGCTACACCTTC.

The rearrangement joins TRBV10-3 to TRBJ1-1; maybe TRBD1 (6 bases). The ends were cut back, 6 bases at V and 8 bases at J, with 16 bases in the middle. Looked up from germline, CDR1 is ENHRY and CDR2 is SYGVKD. This CDR3 spans 13 amino acids. The CDR3 region has the DNA TGTGCCATCAGCCCCTCCGGGACAATCGAAGCTTTCTTT. Translating it yields CAISPSGTIEAFF.

CDR3 DNA: TGTGCCAGCAGCTGGGCCCGGACAGGGTGGAATGAGCAGTTCTTC. This codes for CASSWARTGWNEQFF. The chain has TRBV3-1 (or the pseudogene TRBV3-2) and TRBJ2-1; 8 nucleotides line up with TRBD1. V gave up 5 bases and J gave up 7 bases; unmatched junction bases: 10. Germline V lookup: CDR1 LGHDT, CDR2 YNNKEL (reference sequence). The CDR3 is 15 amino acids.

This clone appeared a few times. The chain is built from TRBV7-3 and TRBJ2-1; D unresolved. The CDR3 spans 14 residues. The germline gives CDR1 SGHTA, CDR2 FQGTGA. Trimming took 2 bases from V and 7 from J, leaving 12 bases between them. The CDR3 DNA sequence: TGTGCCAGCAGCTTAGTGGGCCAAAAGAATGAGCAGTTCTTC. Translated, it gives CASSLVGQKNEQFF.

The genes are TRBV7-9 and TRBJ1-1; D is undetermined. V was cut by 5 bases and J by 3 bases, with 13 bases left in between. The CDR3 extends over 14 amino acids. Germline V gene sequence: CDR1 SEHNR, CDR2 FQNEAQ (reference sequence). The DNA for the CDR3 is TGTGCCAGCAGCCAAGGCAGCGCTTACACTGAAGCTTTCTTT. It encodes CASSQGSAYTEAFF.